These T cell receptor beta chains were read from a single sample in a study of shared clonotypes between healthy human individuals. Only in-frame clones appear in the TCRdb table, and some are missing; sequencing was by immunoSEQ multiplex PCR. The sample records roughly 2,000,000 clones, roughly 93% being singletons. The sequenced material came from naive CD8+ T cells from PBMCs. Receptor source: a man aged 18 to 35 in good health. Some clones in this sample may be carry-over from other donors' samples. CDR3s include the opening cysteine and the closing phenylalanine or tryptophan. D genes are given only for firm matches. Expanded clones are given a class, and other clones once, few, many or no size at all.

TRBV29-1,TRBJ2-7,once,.,TGCAGCGTTGAAGTGTCAACTAAGTACGAGCAGTACTTC,CSVEVSTKYEQYF
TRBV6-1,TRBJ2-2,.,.,TGTGCCAGCAGTGATTGGCCGGGGACCGGGGAGCTGTTTTTT,CASSDWPGTGELFF
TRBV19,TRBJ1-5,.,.,TGTGCCAGTAGTCCGGGGGTTCAGCCCCAGCATTTT,CASSPGVQPQHF
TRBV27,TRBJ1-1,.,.,TGTGCCAGCAGTTTATCAGGGGGTTACGTAGGTACTGAAGCTTTCTTT,CASSLSGGYVGTEAFF
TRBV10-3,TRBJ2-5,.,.,TGTGCCATCAGTGAGCGTTACTCGCCAGGGGAGACCCAGTACTTC,CAISERYSPGETQYF
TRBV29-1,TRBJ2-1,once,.,TGCAGCGTTGAGGGGCAGGGCTCCTACAATGAGCAGTTCTTC,CSVEGQGSYNEQFF
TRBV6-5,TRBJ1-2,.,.,TGTGCCAGCATGGGGGGCGCCTATGGCTACACCTTC,CASMGGAYGYTF
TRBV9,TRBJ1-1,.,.,TGTGCCAGCAGCGTTGGGGGGTCGACCACTGAAGCTTTCTTT,CASSVGGSTTEAFF
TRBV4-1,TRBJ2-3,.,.,TGCGCCAGCAGCCAGGCAGCGGGTACCGCCTACACAGATACGCAGTATTTT,CASSQAAGTAYTDTQYF
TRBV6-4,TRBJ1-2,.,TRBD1,TGTGCCAGCAGTGACACAGGGGGCTATGGCTACACCTTC,CASSDTGGYGYTF
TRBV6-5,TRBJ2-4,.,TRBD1,TGTGCCAGCAGTTCCTTGGACAGGACACTTCAGTACTTC,CASSSLDRTLQYF
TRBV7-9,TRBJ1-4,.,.,TGTGCCAGCAGCTCCGGACTCGGCCGGAAACTGTTTTTT,CASSSGLGRKLFF